By sample share, the clone carrying this TCR beta chain is medium-sized. CDR1 and CDR2 (germline): SGHTA, FQGNSA. Trimming removed 6 bases from V and 6 bases from J; junction bases left unmatched: 14. The CDR3 length is 15 residues. Method: immunoSEQ multiplex PCR; TCRdb's copy keeps in-frame clones and lacks some. In the table there are about 19,000 clones, roughly a third of which are singletons. Plating of some 200,000 CFSE-labeled responder cells was done together with some 200,000 irradiated, violet-dye-labeled stimulator cells. The source of the sample is a study of graft-versus-host responses after intestinal transplantation. For the study at large: Every recipient underwent anti-thymocyte globulin induction, then tacrolimus and steroids for two to three years.

Study-wide points: Researchers found GvH clones in recipient marrow, and some showed up first in ileum or blood.

The sample here was alloreactive CD4+ T cells from a mixed lymphocyte reaction culture, taken before transplantation. The subset is: CFSE-low proliferating T cells sorted from roughly six-day pre-transplant mixed lymphocyte reaction (GvH or HvG direction). The chain recombines TRBV7-2 with TRBJ2-7; TRBD1 matches at 7 bases. The TCR comes from a human patient who was an organ donor for intestinal transplantation. CDR3 nucleotides: TGTGCCAGCAGTCGGGACCGGGACAGTTTTTCCGAGCAGTACTTC. Translated: CASSRDRDSFSEQYF.